These T cell receptor beta chains were read from a single sample in a study of blood T cell repertoires in COVID-19. Method: immunoSEQ multiplex PCR; TCRdb's copy keeps in-frame clones and lacks some. The sample contains 200,000 to 300,000 clones, 70% to 85% of which appear only once. The specimen was peripheral blood. All receptors derive from a woman aged 80 or over with acute or convalescent COVID-19. Each CDR3 is given without its conserved first and last residue.

V | CDR3
TRBV19 | ASSIDEGASTDTQY
TRBV5-4 | ASSLSDRDYGYT
TRBV6-2/TRBV6-3 | ASSPKSGGSGNTIY
TRBV9 | ASSVGPGTEKAF
TRBV28 | ASSQLLVSRRGEQF
TRBV9 | ASSPGAGPLLNSPLH
TRBV29-1 | SVGGMNTEAF
TRBV2 | ASSEPKTGHGNTIY
TRBV7-8 | ASSAIQGRPEAF
TRBV5-1 | ASSFAPGQWNTEAF
TRBV6-6 | ASSYGAGTGGEKLF
TRBV3-1/TRBV3-2 | ASSGRDRGYNSPLH
TRBV3-1/TRBV3-2 | ASSQAQVPTGELF
TRBV18 | ASSPPGSTEAF
TRBV7-9 | ASSPTGPGETQY
TRBV5-4 | ASSMVPGQGAHEQY
TRBV28 | ASNRGHNYEQY
TRBV19 | ASSTGTPRAPYEQY
TRBV12-3/TRBV12-4 | ASSRNTDTQY
TRBV7-9 | ASSFSSGTGEGDEQY
TRBV5-1 | ASSLQGVTGELF
TRBV2 | ANGQGGHQPQH
TRBV24-1 | ATRGSQDTQY
TRBV19 | ASSGAGTGQETQY
TRBV5-1 | ASSHSGESDGYT
TRBV3-1/TRBV3-2 | ASSHPGQGQQY
TRBV5-6 | ASSSRYSNQPQH
TRBV27 | ASRGTDRGNGYT
TRBV28 | ASSLWSQGSAGTQY
TRBV7-9 | ASSFGVEDYGYT
TRBV28 | ASSFDGGLGNQPQH
TRBV5-1 | ASSLVWANTDTQY
TRBV11-2 | ASSLVALAGGPGELF
TRBV9 | ASSVAGGEETQY
TRBV7-9 | ASSDTDSYSGNTIY
TRBV30 | AWRRVLTDTQY
TRBV24-1 | ATSDAGSRGYT
TRBV19 | ASSIQAHQPQH
TRBV7-6 | ASSFETGPNSPLH
TRBV18 | ASSTTGTEQY
TRBV6-5 | ASSLGLARTDTQY
TRBV7-4 | ASSPNGGSNQPQH
TRBV6-1 | ASSEPLTGWGPYSNQPQH
TRBV6-6 | ASSSSLRGWQETQY
TRBV12-3/TRBV12-4 | ASSLRETYGYT
TRBV9 | ASSVGRASSGNTIY
TRBV7-6 | ASSLDRSRRGGPLH
TRBV5-4 | ASSLTGDEQY
TRBV29-1 | SARTGPDGNTIY
TRBV5-1 | ASSLPEGSGELF
TRBV6-5 | ASSRGALGNSPLH
TRBV7-3 | ASSSSEGTGYNEQF
TRBV2 | ASSILTGVSGGYT
TRBV19 | ATQTGSGNTIY
TRBV28 | ASSIPGNYGYT
TRBV6-6 | ASSYQGGGYNEQF
TRBV12-3/TRBV12-4 | ASRRGGTEAF